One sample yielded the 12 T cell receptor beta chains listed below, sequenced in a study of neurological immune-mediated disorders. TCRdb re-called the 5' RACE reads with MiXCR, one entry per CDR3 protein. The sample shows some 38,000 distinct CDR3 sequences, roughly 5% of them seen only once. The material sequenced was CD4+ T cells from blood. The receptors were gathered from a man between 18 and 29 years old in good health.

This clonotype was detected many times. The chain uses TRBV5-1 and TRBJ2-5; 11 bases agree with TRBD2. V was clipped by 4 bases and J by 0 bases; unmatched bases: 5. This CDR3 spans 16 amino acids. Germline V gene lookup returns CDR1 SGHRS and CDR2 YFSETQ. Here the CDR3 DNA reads TGCGCCAGCAGCCCGGGGACTAGCGGAGACCAAGAGACCCAGTACTTC. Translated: CASSPGTSGDQETQYF.

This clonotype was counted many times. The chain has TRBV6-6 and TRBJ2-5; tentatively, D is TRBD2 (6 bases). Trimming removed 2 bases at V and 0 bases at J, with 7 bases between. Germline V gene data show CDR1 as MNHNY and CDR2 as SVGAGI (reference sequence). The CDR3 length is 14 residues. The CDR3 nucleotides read TGTGCCAGCAGTTACAGGAGGGACCAAGAGACCCAGTACTTC. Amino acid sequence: CASSYRRDQETQYF.

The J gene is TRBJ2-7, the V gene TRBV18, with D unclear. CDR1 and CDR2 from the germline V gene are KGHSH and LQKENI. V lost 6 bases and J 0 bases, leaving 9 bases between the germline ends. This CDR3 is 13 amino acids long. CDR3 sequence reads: CASSKGNSYEQYF. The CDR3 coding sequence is TGTGCCAGCTCTAAAGGGAACTCCTACGAGCAGTACTTC.

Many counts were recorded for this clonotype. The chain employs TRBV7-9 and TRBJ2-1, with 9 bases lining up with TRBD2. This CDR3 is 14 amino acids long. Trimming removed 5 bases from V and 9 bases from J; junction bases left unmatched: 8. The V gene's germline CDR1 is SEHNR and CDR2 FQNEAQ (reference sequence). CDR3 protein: CASSTKRGAVEQFF. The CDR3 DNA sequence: TGTGCCAGCAGCACGAAGCGGGGGGCGGTTGAGCAGTTCTTC. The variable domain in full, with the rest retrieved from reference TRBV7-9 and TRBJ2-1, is DTGVSQNPRHKITKRGQNVTFRCDPISEHNRLYWYRQTLGQGPEFLTYFQNEAQLEKSRLLSDRFSAERPKGSFSTLEIQRTEQGDSAMYLCASSTKRGAVEQFFGPGTRLTVL.

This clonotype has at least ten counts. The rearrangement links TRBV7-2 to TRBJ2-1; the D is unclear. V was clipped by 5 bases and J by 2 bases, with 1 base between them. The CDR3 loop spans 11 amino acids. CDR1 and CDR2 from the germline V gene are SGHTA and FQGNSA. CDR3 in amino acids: CASSPYNEQFF. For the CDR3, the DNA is TGTGCCAGCAGCCCCTACAATGAGCAGTTCTTC. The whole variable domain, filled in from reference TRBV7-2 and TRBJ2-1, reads GAGVSQSPSNKVTEKGKDVELRCDPISGHTALYWYRQSLGQGLEFLIYFQGNSAPDKSGLPSDRFSAERTGGSVSTLTIQRTQQEDSAVYLCASSPYNEQFFGPGTRLTVL.

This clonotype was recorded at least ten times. The CDR3: CASSQDLSTSWFF. The CDR3 coding sequence is TGTGCCAGCAGCCAAGATCTGTCGACTAGTTGGTTCTTC. The chain recombines TRBV3-1 with TRBJ2-1; TRBD2 is a possible D gene (6 bases). In germline, CDR1 is LGHDT, CDR2 YNNKEL (reference sequence). The V end lost 0 bases, the J end lost 15 bases, and 15 bases lay between the germline ends. The CDR3 contains 13 residues.

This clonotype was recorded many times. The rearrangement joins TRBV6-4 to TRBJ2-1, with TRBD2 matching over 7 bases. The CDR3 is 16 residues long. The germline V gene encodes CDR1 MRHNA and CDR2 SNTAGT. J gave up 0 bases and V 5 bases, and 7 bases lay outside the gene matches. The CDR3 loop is CASSRSGVSSYNEQFF. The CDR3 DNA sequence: TGTGCCAGCAGTCGAAGCGGGGTCAGCTCCTACAATGAGCAGTTCTTC.

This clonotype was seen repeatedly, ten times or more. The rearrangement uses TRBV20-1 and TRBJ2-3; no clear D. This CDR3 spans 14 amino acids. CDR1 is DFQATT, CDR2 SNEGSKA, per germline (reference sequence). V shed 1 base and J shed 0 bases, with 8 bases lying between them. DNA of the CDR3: TGCAGTGCTAGAGCACTTACTAGCACAGATACGCAGTATTTT. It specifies CSARALTSTDTQYF.

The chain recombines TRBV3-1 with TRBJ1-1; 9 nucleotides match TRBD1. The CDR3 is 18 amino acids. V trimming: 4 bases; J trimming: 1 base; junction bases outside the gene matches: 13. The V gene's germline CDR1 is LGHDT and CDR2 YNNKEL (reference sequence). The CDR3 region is CASSRSPGTGTGNTEAFF. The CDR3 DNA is TGTGCCAGCAGCCGTAGTCCCGGGACAGGGACGGGGAACACTGAAGCTTTCTTT.

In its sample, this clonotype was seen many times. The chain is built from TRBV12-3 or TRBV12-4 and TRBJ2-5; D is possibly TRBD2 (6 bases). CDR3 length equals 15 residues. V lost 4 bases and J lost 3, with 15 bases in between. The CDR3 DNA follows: TGTGCCAGCAGTTACTATCAGGGACTTGAAGAGACCCAGTACTTC. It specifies CASSYYQGLEETQYF.

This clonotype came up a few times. The CDR3 here is CSADTGAETQYF. The CDR3 region has the DNA TGCAGCGCAGACACAGGGGCAGAGACCCAGTACTTC. The rearrangement links TRBV29-1 to TRBJ2-5; 7 bases map to TRBD1. Trimming took 7 bases from V and 4 from J; bases not matched to a gene: 6. Germline loops: CDR1 SQVTM, CDR2 ANQGSEA. The CDR3 length is 12 residues.

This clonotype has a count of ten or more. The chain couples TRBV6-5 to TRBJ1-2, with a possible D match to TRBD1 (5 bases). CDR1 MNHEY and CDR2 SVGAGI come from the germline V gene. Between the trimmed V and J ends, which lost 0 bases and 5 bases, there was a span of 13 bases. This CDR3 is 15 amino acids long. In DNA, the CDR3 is TGTGCCAGCAGTTACTCGATATGGGACGGATATGGCTACACCTTC. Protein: CASSYSIWDGYGYTF.